A single sample gave rise to the 25 T cell receptor beta chains below, sequenced in a study of identical twins. TCRdb recomputed calls from the 5' RACE reads with MiXCR, one row per CDR3 protein. This table holds roughly 350,000 distinct CDR3 sequences, approximately 13% found once. In addition, the sample was reused for a study of yellow fever vaccine responses in identical twins.

Specimen: CD8+ T cells sorted from blood. Source of these receptors: a woman aged 18-30 years in good health.

This clonotype was observed a handful of times. The V call is TRBV9, the J call TRBJ2-1, with TRBD2 matching 13 bases. The junction had 7 bases not matched to a gene; V was cut back by 5 bases and J by 8 bases. CDR1 SGDLS and CDR2 YYNGEE come from the germline V gene. This CDR3 is 15 amino acids long. The CDR3 nucleotides are TGTGCCAGCAGTCGGACTAGCGGGAGTAAGGATGAGCAGTTCTTC. This gives the protein CASSRTSGSKDEQFF. The whole variable domain, filled in from reference TRBV9 and TRBJ2-1, reads DSGVTQTPKHLITATGQRVTLRCSPRSGDLSVYWYQQSLDQGLQFLIQYYNGEERAKGNILERFSAQQFPDLHSELNLSSLELGDSALYFCASSRTSGSKDEQFFGPGTRLTVL.

This clonotype has more than one count but fewer than ten. A read error may explain this, as a much larger clone is one base away. The rearrangement links TRBV27 to TRBJ2-2, with 7 nucleotides matching TRBD2. The V gene's germline CDR1 is MNHEY and CDR2 SMNVEV (reference sequence). The CDR3 spans 17 residues. The CDR3 coding sequence is TGTGCCAGCAGTTTAACTGTGGGAGGGCCGTATACCGGGGAGCAGTTTTTT. It encodes CASSLTVGGPYTGEQFF.

This chain joins TRBV7-9 and TRBJ2-1, with 8 bases aligning to TRBD1. J lost 4 bases, V lost 8 bases, and 7 bases had no gene match. Germline loops: CDR1 SEHNR, CDR2 FQNEAQ (reference sequence). This CDR3 is built from 14 residues. The CDR3 DNA follows: TGTGCCAGCCTCCGGGGACAGGTATACAATGAGCAGTTCTTC. It yields the protein CASLRGQVYNEQFF.

This clonotype has more than one count but fewer than ten. The chain couples TRBV12-5 to TRBJ1-5; possibly TRBD1 for D (5 bases). V shed 0 bases and J shed 0 bases, with 21 bases lying between them. Germline values: CDR1 LGHNT, CDR2 FRNRAP. The CDR3 covers 20 residues. In nucleotides, the CDR3 is TGTGCTAGTGGTTTGGTATTCTGTTCGGGAGGGGAACATAGCAATCAGCCCCAGCATTTT. This translates into CASGLVFCSGGEHSNQPQHF.

The chain uses TRBV3-1 and TRBJ2-1, with 12 positions matching TRBD2. The germline gives CDR1 LGHDT, CDR2 YNNKEL (reference sequence). V gave up 5 bases and J gave up 4 bases; unmatched junction bases: 12. The CDR3 has 18 amino acids. Written as DNA, the CDR3 is TGTGCCAGCAGCAACTGGTTCCCTAGCGGGGGGGCATACAATGAGCAGTTCTTC. It specifies CASSNWFPSGGAYNEQFF.

The chain couples TRBV2 to TRBJ2-7, with D possibly matching TRBD1 (5 bases). CDR3 length equals 14 residues. Trimming removed 3 bases at V and 0 bases at J, with 9 bases between. Germline values: CDR1 SNHLY, CDR2 FYNNEI. As DNA, the CDR3 is TGTGCCAGCAGTGAGGGGCTCTACTCCTACGAGCAGTACGTC. It encodes CASSEGLYSYEQYV.

The chain has TRBV20-1 and TRBJ1-4, with TRBD1 matching 8 bases. Germline CDR1 is DFQATT and CDR2 is SNEGSKA (reference sequence). This CDR3 region has 18 residues. Trimming removed 0 bases from V and 0 bases from J; junction bases left unmatched: 9. In DNA form, the CDR3 reads TGCAGTGCTAGAGAGGCGGGACAGGATATCTCAACTAATGAAAAACTGTTTTTT. This codes for CSAREAGQDISTNEKLFF.

This sequence joins TRBV20-1 and TRBJ2-1; D not certain. This CDR3 contains 15 residues. V shed 0 bases and J shed 0 bases, with 9 bases lying between them. Germline V gene data show CDR1 as DFQATT and CDR2 as SNEGSKA (reference sequence). CDR3 amino acids: CSARDGQSSYNEQFF. The DNA for the CDR3 is TGCAGTGCTAGAGATGGGCAGAGCTCCTACAATGAGCAGTTCTTC.

CDR3 amino acids: CASSVVQGYTEAFF. DNA of the CDR3: TGTGCCAGCAGCGTAGTGCAGGGGTATACTGAAGCTTTCTTT. The J gene is TRBJ1-1, the V gene TRBV9; tentatively, D is TRBD1 (6 bases). CDR1 is SGDLS and CDR2 is YYNGEE in the germline V gene. The CDR3 contains 14 residues. The V end was cut by 0 bases, the J end by 5 bases, with 11 bases between.

The V and J genes are TRBV15 and TRBJ2-2; D is possibly TRBD1 (6 bases). Germline V gene data show CDR1 as LNHNV and CDR2 as YYDKDF (reference sequence). The CDR3 has 14 residues. V was shortened by 6 bases and J by 4 bases, with 12 bases between the two germline ends. CDR3 sequence (DNA): TGTGCCACCAGGACTGTAGGGGGCACCGGGGAGCTGTTTTTT. This sequence encodes CATRTVGGTGELFF. Filled out from reference TRBV15 and TRBJ2-2, the complete variable domain reads DAMVIQNPRYQVTQFGKPVTLSCSQTLNHNVMYWYQQKSSQAPKLLFHYYDKDFNNEADTPDNFQSRRPNTSFCFLDIRSPGLGDTAMYLCATRTVGGTGELFFGEGSRLTVL.

The chain carries TRBV4-1 and TRBJ1-4, with D unclear. CDR3 length: 16 amino acids. The V end lost 4 bases, the J end lost 0 bases, and 12 bases lay between the germline ends. The germline V gene has CDR1 MGHRA and CDR2 YSYEKL. CDR3 in amino acids: CASSRTEAATNEKLFF. In DNA, the CDR3 is TGCGCCAGCAGCCGCACAGAAGCTGCAACTAATGAAAAACTGTTTTTT.

This sequence joins TRBV5-1 and TRBJ2-1; 14 bases are a match to TRBD2. The CDR3 length is 15 residues. After removal of 7 bases from V and 6 bases from J, the junction contained 6 bases not matched to a gene. Germline-derived CDR1 and CDR2 are SGHRS and YFSETQ. The CDR3 DNA sequence: TGCGCCAGCGTACCGGGACTAGCGGGGGCCAATGAGCAGTTCTTC. Its translation: CASVPGLAGANEQFF.

The J gene is TRBJ1-5, the V gene TRBV12-3 or TRBV12-4, with D unclear. This CDR3 has 15 amino acids. Trimming took off 2 bases at V and 5 bases at J, with 13 bases between the two ends. DNA of the CDR3: TGTGCCAGCAGTTTAAGGCAGGATTGGGATCAGCCCCAGCATTTT. Its translation is CASSLRQDWDQPQHF.

V gene TRBV25-1 combines with J gene TRBJ2-1, with TRBD1 matching 9 bases. CDR1 MGHDK and CDR2 SYGVNS come from the germline V gene. The CDR3 spans 16 residues. The V gene end was trimmed by 4 bases and the J gene end by 2 bases; junction bases not matched to a gene: 6. CDR3 residues: CASSGPTGGPYNEQFF. The CDR3 coding sequence is TGTGCCAGCAGTGGACCTACAGGGGGCCCCTACAATGAGCAGTTCTTC.

The genes are TRBV10-3 and TRBJ2-3; D is possibly TRBD2 (6 bases). This CDR3 contains 16 residues. Germline V gives CDR1 ENHRY, CDR2 SYGVKD. The germline V and J ends were trimmed by 3 bases and 4 bases, with 17 bases remaining between them. Written as DNA, the CDR3 is TGTGCCATCAGTGATTTCCGGGTCTGGGGGGCAGATACGCAGTATTTT. This sequence encodes CAISDFRVWGADTQYF.

The V gene is TRBV25-1, the J gene TRBJ2-1; a possible D gene is TRBD2 (6 bases). Germline CDR1 MGHDK, CDR2 SYGVNS. The CDR3 is made up of 14 amino acids. V was pared by 7 bases and J by 8 bases, with 18 bases between. The CDR3 region is CASKSGLTRHEQFF. The DNA for the CDR3 is TGTGCCAGCAAAAGCGGGTTAACTAGGCATGAGCAGTTCTTC.

This clonotype showed up many times. The V gene is TRBV4-1, the J gene TRBJ2-3; D not certain. CDR3 length: 16 amino acids. Germline assignment: CDR1 MGHRA and CDR2 YSYEKL. Between the trimmed V and J ends, which lost 4 bases and 2 bases, there was a span of 16 bases. CDR3 coding DNA: TGCGCCAGCAGCCGGCCCTCTGGCGCTAACACAGATACGCAGTATTTT. Translating gives CASSRPSGANTDTQYF.

This clonotype has a count of ten or more. The chain uses TRBV20-1 and TRBJ2-1; 15 nucleotides agree with TRBD2. J was trimmed by 1 base and V by 5 bases; bases with no gene match: 6. Germline CDR1 DFQATT, CDR2 SNEGSKA (reference sequence). This CDR3 is built from 17 residues. The CDR3 nucleotides read TGCAGTGCTCCGGGACTAGCGGGAGGCCGTTCCTACAATGAGCAGTTCTTC. This codes for CSAPGLAGGRSYNEQFF.

A few counts support this clonotype. The chain combines TRBV11-2 with TRBJ2-7; D perhaps matches TRBD1 (6 bases). Germline loops: CDR1 SGHAT, CDR2 FQNNGV. V was trimmed by 4 bases and J by 7 bases, leaving 20 bases between them. CDR3 length: 15 amino acids. This CDR3 reads CASSSNPGHSSEQYF. In nucleotides, the CDR3 is TGTGCCAGCAGCTCTAACCCGGGACATAGCTCTGAGCAGTACTTC.

The CDR3 nucleotides read TGTGCCAGCAGCGTAGCTTGGTGGGAGACCTACAATGAGCAGTTCTTC. Translating it yields CASSVAWWETYNEQFF. The genes are TRBV9 and TRBJ2-1, with TRBD2 as a possible D gene (5 bases). This CDR3 comprises 16 residues. Per the germline V gene, CDR1 is SGDLS and CDR2 is YYNGEE. V lost 0 bases to trimming and J lost 2 bases, with 12 bases between them.

This clonotype was detected ten times or more. In nucleotides, the CDR3 is TGTGCCAGCAGCCAAGGTGTCGAGCAGTTCTTC. Protein sequence: CASSQGVEQFF. The chain combines TRBV4-2 with TRBJ2-1; the D is unclear. Per the germline V gene, CDR1 is LGHNA and CDR2 is YNFKEQ. The V and J ends lost 1 base and 10 bases respectively, with 5 bases between them. CDR3 size: 11 residues.

This clonotype was recorded many times. The V and J genes are TRBV12-3 or TRBV12-4 and TRBJ2-2; no clear D gene. This CDR3 is built from 13 residues. Trimming took off 1 base at V and 4 bases at J, with 4 bases between the two ends. This chain's CDR3 is CASSLGFTGELFF. Here the CDR3 DNA reads TGTGCCAGCAGTTTAGGGTTCACCGGGGAGCTGTTTTTT.

This clonotype was found many times. The chain carries TRBV29-1 and TRBJ2-1; D not resolved. V lost 3 bases to trimming and J lost 8 bases, with 14 bases between them. This CDR3 spans 13 amino acids. CDR1 is SQVTM and CDR2 is ANQGSEA in the germline V gene. For the CDR3, the DNA is TGCAGCGTTGAGACTGAGGCTGGCGATGAGCAGTTCTTC. Its translation is CSVETEAGDEQFF.

The rearrangement joins TRBV9 to TRBJ1-4; D call uncertain. Trimming stripped 3 bases from V and 16 bases from J, with 19 bases between. The CDR3 covers 13 residues. In germline, CDR1 is SGDLS, CDR2 YYNGEE. CDR3 nucleotide sequence: TGTGCCAGCAGCGATGGAGGCCCAGGACCCCCGTTTTTT. Its protein is CASSDGGPGPPFF.

This clonotype was counted only a few times. The rearrangement uses TRBV2 and TRBJ1-5; D is undetermined. Trimming took 4 bases from V and 3 from J, leaving 13 bases between them. The CDR3 has 15 amino acids. CDR1 and CDR2 (germline): SNHLY, FYNNEI. The CDR3 region has the DNA TGTGCCAGCAGTGCCGCGACGGAAATCAATCAGCCCCAGCATTTT. It translates to CASSAATEINQPQHF. Filled out from reference TRBV2 and TRBJ1-5, the complete variable domain reads EPEVTQTPSHQVTQMGQEVILRCVPISNHLYFYWYRQILGQKVEFLVSFYNNEISEKSEIFDDQFSVERPDGSNFTLKIRSTKLEDSAMYFCASSAATEINQPQHFGDGTRLSIL.